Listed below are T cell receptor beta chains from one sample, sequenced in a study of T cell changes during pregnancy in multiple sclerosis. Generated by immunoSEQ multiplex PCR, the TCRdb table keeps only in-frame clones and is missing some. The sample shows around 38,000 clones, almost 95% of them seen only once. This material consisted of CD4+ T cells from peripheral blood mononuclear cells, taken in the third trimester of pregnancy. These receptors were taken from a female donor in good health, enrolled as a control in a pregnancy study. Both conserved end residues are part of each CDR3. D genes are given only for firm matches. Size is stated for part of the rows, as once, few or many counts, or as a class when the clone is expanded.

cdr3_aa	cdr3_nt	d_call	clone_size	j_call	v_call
CASSARTSNEQFF	TGTGCCAGTAGTGCTAGGACTAGCAATGAGCAGTTCTTC	TRBD2	NA	TRBJ2-1	TRBV19
CASGTRDRGIGYEQYF	TGTGCCAGCGGGACGCGGGACAGGGGAATAGGGTACGAGCAGTACTTC	TRBD1	NA	TRBJ2-7	TRBV27
CASSASPRVGQGMTLAGNYEQYF	TGTGCCAGCAGCGCATCCCCCCGAGTAGGACAGGGGATGACTTTAGCGGGGAACTACGAGCAGTACTTC	NA	NA	TRBJ2-7	TRBV9
CASSARHRGRGDEQYF	TGTGCCAGTAGTGCGCGGCACAGGGGCAGAGGAGACGAGCAGTACTTC	TRBD1	NA	TRBJ2-7	TRBV19
CASSQLAGLQASTDTQYF	TGCGCCAGCAGCCAACTAGCGGGTCTGCAAGCTAGCACAGATACGCAGTATTTT	TRBD2	NA	TRBJ2-3	TRBV4-1
CASAKTGGNQPQHF	TGTGCTAGTGCCAAGACAGGGGGCAATCAGCCCCAGCATTTT	TRBD1	NA	TRBJ1-5	TRBV12-5
CASRPTGGSYNEQFF	TGCGCCAGCAGACCCACAGGGGGCTCTTACAATGAGCAGTTCTTC	TRBD1	NA	TRBJ2-1	TRBV5-1
CSPPRVSNQPQHF	TGCAGCCCCCCCAGGGTTAGCAATCAGCCCCAGCATTTT	NA	NA	TRBJ1-5	TRBV29-1
CASSPTWWPTTSYEQYF	TGCGCCAGCAGCCCCACTTGGTGGCCAACTACTTCCTACGAGCAGTACTTC	NA	NA	TRBJ2-7	TRBV4-3
CASSQDGTGNEKLFF	TGCGCCAGCAGCCAAGACGGGACAGGGAATGAAAAACTGTTTTTT	TRBD1	NA	TRBJ1-4	TRBV4-1
CASSLRTGSPQHF	TGTGCCAGCAGCCTCCGGACAGGCAGCCCCCAGCATTTT	TRBD1	NA	TRBJ1-5	TRBV7-8
CASSLGTGRSGNTIYF	TGCGCCAGCAGCTTGGGGACAGGGAGAAGTGGAAACACCATATATTTT	TRBD1	NA	TRBJ1-3	TRBV5-1
CASSRGTLRGGSDTQYF	TGTGCCAGCAGCCGAGGGACCCTAAGGGGGGGCTCAGATACGCAGTATTTT	NA	NA	TRBJ2-3	TRBV11-3
CASSPSTGSHEQYF	TGTGCCAGCAGTCCCTCGACAGGGTCCCACGAGCAGTACTTC	TRBD1	NA	TRBJ2-7	TRBV6-6
CASSLRRGGRTGELFF	TGTGCCAGCAGTTTAAGGCGGGGGGGTAGGACCGGGGAGCTGTTTTTT	TRBD2	NA	TRBJ2-2	TRBV28
CSARGGTPYDYGYTF	TGCAGCGCCCGGGGAGGGACGCCCTACGACTATGGCTACACCTTC	NA	once	TRBJ1-2	TRBV29-1
CASSLARGVYEQYF	TGCGCCAGCAGCCTTGCCAGGGGAGTCTACGAGCAGTACTTC	NA	NA	TRBJ2-7	TRBV4-3
CASSEGQGGQETQYF	TGTGCCAGCAGTGAGGGACAGGGGGGTCAAGAGACCCAGTACTTC	TRBD1	NA	TRBJ2-5	TRBV2
CASSFSGSLNQETQYF	TGTGCCAGCAGCTTTTCAGGCTCCTTGAACCAAGAGACCCAGTACTTC	NA	once	TRBJ2-5	TRBV7-2
CASSLSGTALEKLFF	TGTGCCAGCAGCCTTTCCGGGACAGCCCTTGAAAAACTGTTTTTT	TRBD1	NA	TRBJ1-4	TRBV7-2
CASNRASGGGSVGTDTQYF	TGTGCCAGCAACAGGGCTAGCGGGGGGGGCAGCGTGGGCACAGATACGCAGTATTTT	TRBD2	once	TRBJ2-3	TRBV9
CASTLTGGQPQHF	TGTGCCAGCACCTTGACAGGGGGCCAGCCCCAGCATTTT	TRBD1	NA	TRBJ1-5	TRBV7-9
CASSLLTGEVFF	TGCGCCAGCAGCTTGTTAACAGGGGAGGTTTTCTTT	TRBD1	NA	TRBJ1-1	TRBV5-1
CASSVLSGFSYNEQFF	TGTGCCAGCAGTGTACTCTCAGGGTTCTCCTACAATGAGCAGTTCTTC	NA	NA	TRBJ2-1	TRBV6-4
CASSLGGAGGETQYF	TGTGCCAGCAGCTTAGGTGGTGCAGGGGGAGAGACCCAGTACTTC	TRBD1	NA	TRBJ2-5	TRBV7-2
CASSQPGQGVSGANVLTF	TGCGCCAGCAGCCAACCGGGACAGGGAGTCTCTGGGGCCAACGTCCTGACTTTC	TRBD1	NA	TRBJ2-6	TRBV4-1
CAWSVAGGRVTEAFF	TGTGCCTGGAGTGTGGCAGGGGGGAGAGTCACTGAAGCTTTCTTT	TRBD1	once	TRBJ1-1	TRBV30
CASSTNGQGYEKLFF	TGTGCCAGCAGCACCAACGGGCAGGGCTACGAAAAACTGTTTTTT	NA	NA	TRBJ1-4	TRBV5-6
CASSPGQGTHFYEQYF	TGTGCCAGCAGTCCGGGACAGGGGACCCATTTCTACGAGCAGTACTTC	TRBD1	NA	TRBJ2-7	TRBV14
CASRDQGGPYEQYF	TGTGCCAGCAGAGACCAGGGGGGCCCCTACGAGCAGTACTTC	NA	NA	TRBJ2-7	TRBV2
CASSREGRGGSGNTIYF	TGTGCCAGCAGCCGCGAGGGGAGGGGAGGCTCTGGAAACACCATATATTTT	NA	NA	TRBJ1-3	TRBV4-2
CASSYDRVQANQPQHF	TGTGCCAGCAGTTACGACCGGGTACAGGCCAATCAGCCCCAGCATTTT	NA	NA	TRBJ1-5	TRBV6-6
CASSSGTGGTEAFF	TGTGCCAGCAGCTCCGGGACAGGGGGCACTGAAGCTTTCTTT	TRBD1	NA	TRBJ1-1	TRBV2
CASSTGTSGLRQFF	TGTGCCAGTAGTACCGGGACTAGCGGCCTTCGGCAGTTCTTC	TRBD2	NA	TRBJ2-1	TRBV19
CASRGAGNQPQHF	TGTGCCAGCAGAGGGGCAGGCAATCAGCCCCAGCATTTT	NA	once	TRBJ1-5	TRBV6-5
CASGRTGLGNTIYF	TGCGCCAGCGGTCGGACAGGCCTTGGAAACACCATATATTTT	TRBD1	NA	TRBJ1-3	TRBV4-1
CASSLRAGTGSDEQYF	TGTGCCAGCAGCTTACGGGCCGGGACAGGGAGCGACGAGCAGTACTTC	TRBD1	NA	TRBJ2-7	TRBV5-4
CASSWYSGGGYEQFF	TGTGCCAGCAGCTGGTATAGCGGGGGGGGCTATGAGCAGTTCTTC	TRBD2	NA	TRBJ2-1	TRBV5-8